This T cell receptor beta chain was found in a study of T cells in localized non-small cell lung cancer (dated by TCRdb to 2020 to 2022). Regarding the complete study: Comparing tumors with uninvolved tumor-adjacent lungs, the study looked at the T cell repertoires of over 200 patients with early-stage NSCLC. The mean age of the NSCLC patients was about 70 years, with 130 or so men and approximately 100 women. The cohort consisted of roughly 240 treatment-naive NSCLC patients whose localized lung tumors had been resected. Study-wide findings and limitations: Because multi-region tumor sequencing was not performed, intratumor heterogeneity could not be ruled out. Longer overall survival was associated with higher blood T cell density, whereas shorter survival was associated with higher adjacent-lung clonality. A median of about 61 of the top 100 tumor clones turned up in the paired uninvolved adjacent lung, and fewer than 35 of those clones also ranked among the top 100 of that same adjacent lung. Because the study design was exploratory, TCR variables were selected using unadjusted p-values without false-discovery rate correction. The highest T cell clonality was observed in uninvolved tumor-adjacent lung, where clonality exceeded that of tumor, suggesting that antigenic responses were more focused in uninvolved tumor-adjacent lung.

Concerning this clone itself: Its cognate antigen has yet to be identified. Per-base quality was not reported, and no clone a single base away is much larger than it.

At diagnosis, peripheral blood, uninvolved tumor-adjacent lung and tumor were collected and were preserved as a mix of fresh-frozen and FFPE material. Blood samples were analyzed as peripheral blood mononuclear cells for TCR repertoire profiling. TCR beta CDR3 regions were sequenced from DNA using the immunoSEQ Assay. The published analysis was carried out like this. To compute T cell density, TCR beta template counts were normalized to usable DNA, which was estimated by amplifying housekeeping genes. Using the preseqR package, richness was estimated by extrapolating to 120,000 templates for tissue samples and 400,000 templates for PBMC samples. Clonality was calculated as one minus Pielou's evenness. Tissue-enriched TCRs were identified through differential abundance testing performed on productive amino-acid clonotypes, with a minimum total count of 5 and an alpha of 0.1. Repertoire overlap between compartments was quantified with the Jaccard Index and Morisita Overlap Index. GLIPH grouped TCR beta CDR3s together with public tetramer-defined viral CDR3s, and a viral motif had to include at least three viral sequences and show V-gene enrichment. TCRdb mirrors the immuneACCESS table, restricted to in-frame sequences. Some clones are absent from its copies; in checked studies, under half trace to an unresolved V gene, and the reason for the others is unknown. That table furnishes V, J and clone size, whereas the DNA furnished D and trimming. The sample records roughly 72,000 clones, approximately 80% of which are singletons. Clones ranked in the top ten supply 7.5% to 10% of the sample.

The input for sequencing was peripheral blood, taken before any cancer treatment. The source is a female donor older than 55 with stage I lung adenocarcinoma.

Here the CDR3 is given as CASSSHRGGQETQYF. The DNA sequence is given as TGTGCCAGCAGTTCGCACAGGGGGGGACAAGAGACCCAGTACTTC. In this chain, TRBV27 is recombined with TRBJ2-5; TRBD1 is possibly the D segment (8 matching bases). V loses 4 bases of germline sequence and J loses 2 bases, and the interval between the two ends is 14 bases. The germline V gene encodes CDR1 MNHEY and CDR2 SMNVEV (reference sequence). From the cysteine through the phenylalanine, the CDR3 covers 15 amino acids. The DNA shown is the 45-base CDR3, in frame from base 1.